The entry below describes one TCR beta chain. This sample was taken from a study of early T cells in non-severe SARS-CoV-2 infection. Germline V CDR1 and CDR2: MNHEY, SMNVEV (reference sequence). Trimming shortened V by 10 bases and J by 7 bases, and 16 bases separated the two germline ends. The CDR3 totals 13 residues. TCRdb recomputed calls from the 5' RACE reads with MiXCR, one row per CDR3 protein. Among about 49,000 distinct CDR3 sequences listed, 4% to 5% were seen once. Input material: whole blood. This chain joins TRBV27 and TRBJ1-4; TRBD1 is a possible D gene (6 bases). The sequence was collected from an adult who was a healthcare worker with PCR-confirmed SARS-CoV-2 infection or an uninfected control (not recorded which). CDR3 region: CATSWGPREKLFF. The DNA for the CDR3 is TGTGCCACTTCGTGGGGGCCACGTGAAAAACTGTTTTTT. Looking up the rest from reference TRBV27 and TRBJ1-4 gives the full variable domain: EAQVTQNPRYLITVTGKKLTVTCSQNMNHEYMSWYRQDPGLGLRQIYYSMNVEVTDKGDVPEGYKVSRKEKRNFPLILESPSPNQTSLYFCATSWGPREKLFFGSGTQLSVL.